Below, one TCR beta chain is given with its context. Its antigen is not identified. The sample originates from a study of cytomegalovirus exposure and HLA in healthy donors. Notes on the study in general: The authors considered a cluster of highly shared sequence variants likely to be a sequencing artifact.

PCR used 60 Vbeta primers and 13 Jbeta primers. Method: immunoSEQ multiplex PCR; TCRdb's copy keeps in-frame clones and lacks some. The data show roughly 240,000 clones, roughly 85% seen once. There are 14 residues in the CDR3. Germline-derived CDR1 and CDR2 are MNHNS and SASEGT. Between the trimmed V and J ends, which lost 3 bases and 3 bases, there was a span of 11 bases. This TCR came from a girl aged 2-9 years in good health and CMV-seronegative. What was sequenced was PBMCs. J is TRBJ1-2 and V is TRBV6-1; the D is unclear. The CDR3 DNA reads as TGTGCCAGCAGTGACTGGGCAGTCGACTATGGCTACACCTTC. Translation: CASSDWAVDYGYTF.